This paragraph covers one TCR beta chain sequence. Its antigen is still unknown. This record comes from a study of shared clonotypes between healthy human individuals. V lost 6 bases and J 7 bases, leaving 18 bases between the germline ends. Germline V gives CDR1 MDHEN, CDR2 SYDVKM. CDR3 length: 15 residues. Each sorted subset replicate got 200 ng genomic DNA, roughly 33,000 genomes. Clones were sequenced by immunoSEQ multiplex PCR, and TCRdb holds only the in-frame ones, with some missing. The table lists about 1.1 million clones, 70% to 80% of them singletons. Study outcomes and limitations: Clonotype sharing among donors, it was expected, would be affected by sequencing depth. A handful of donors had roughly 5% of their naive CD4 clonotypes in common. Sorted-subset samples were not fully sequenced, rarefaction indicated.

The chain is built from TRBV28 and TRBJ1-4; a weak D match, TRBD1 (5 bases). The TCR sequence derives from a man aged 18 to 30 in good health. Some clones in this sample may be carry-over from other donors' samples. What was sequenced was memory CD4+ T cells from PBMCs. Subset in this sample: CD45RA-negative fraction. The CDR3 DNA reads as TGTGCCAGCAGCTCAACTCCGGGACTGACTGAAAAACTGTTTTTT. It translates to CASSSTPGLTEKLFF.